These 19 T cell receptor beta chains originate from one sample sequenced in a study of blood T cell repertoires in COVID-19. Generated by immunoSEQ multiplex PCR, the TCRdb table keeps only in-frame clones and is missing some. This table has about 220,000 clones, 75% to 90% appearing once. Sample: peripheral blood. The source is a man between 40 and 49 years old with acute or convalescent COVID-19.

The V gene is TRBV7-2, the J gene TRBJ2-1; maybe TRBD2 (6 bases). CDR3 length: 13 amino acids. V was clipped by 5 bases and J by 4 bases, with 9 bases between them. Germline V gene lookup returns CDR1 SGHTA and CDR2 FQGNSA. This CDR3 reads CASSPGGYNEQFF. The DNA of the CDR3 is TGTGCCAGCAGCCCCGGGGGATACAATGAGCAGTTCTTC.

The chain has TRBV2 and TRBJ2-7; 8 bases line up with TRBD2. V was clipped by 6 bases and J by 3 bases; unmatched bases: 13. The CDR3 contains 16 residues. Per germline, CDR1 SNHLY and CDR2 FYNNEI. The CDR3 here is CASSPTPATSDYEQYF. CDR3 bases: TGTGCCAGCAGCCCCACTCCCGCGACTAGCGACTACGAGCAGTACTTC.

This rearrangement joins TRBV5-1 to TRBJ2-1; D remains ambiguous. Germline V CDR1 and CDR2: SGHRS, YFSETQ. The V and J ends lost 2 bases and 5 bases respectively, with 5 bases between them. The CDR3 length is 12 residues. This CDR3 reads CASSFVDNEQFF. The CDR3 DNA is TGCGCCAGCAGCTTCGTAGACAATGAGCAGTTCTTC.

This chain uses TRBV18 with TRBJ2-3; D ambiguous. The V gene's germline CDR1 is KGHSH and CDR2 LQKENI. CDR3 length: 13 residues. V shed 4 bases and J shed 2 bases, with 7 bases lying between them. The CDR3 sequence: CASSRGATDTQYF. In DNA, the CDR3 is TGTGCCAGCTCACGCGGAGCCACAGATACGCAGTATTTT.

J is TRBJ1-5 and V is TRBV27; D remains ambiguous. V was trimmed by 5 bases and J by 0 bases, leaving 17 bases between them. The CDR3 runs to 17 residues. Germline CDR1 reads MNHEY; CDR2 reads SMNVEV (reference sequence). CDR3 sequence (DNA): TGTGCCAGCAGTCCCGCCTTAGGAGGGTCTAGCAATCAGCCCCAGCATTTT. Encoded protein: CASSPALGGSSNQPQHF.

The CDR3: CARGGVLGSGRGNEQFF. CDR3 DNA: TGTGCCCGCGGGGGAGTCCTGGGGAGCGGGAGGGGGAATGAGCAGTTCTTC. This rearrangement joins TRBV28 to TRBJ2-1; TRBD2 matches at 10 bases. The J segment lost 7 bases and the V segment lost 11 bases, leaving 20 bases of the junction unmatched. The CDR3 consists of 17 residues. The V gene's germline CDR1 is MDHEN and CDR2 SYDVKM.

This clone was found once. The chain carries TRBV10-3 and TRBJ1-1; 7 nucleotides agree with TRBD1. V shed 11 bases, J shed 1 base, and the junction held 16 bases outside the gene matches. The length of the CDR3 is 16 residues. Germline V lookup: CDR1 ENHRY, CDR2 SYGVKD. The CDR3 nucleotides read TGTGCCGGCGGAGGGGGGCCTGACAGGGCGAACACTGAAGCTTTCTTT. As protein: CAGGGGPDRANTEAFF.

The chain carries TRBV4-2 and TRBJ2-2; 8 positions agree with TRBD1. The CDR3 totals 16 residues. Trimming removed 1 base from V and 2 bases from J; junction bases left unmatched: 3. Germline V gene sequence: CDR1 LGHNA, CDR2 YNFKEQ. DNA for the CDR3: TGTGCCAGCAGCCAAGTCGACAGGGGCAACACCGGGGAGCTGTTTTTT. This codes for CASSQVDRGNTGELFF.

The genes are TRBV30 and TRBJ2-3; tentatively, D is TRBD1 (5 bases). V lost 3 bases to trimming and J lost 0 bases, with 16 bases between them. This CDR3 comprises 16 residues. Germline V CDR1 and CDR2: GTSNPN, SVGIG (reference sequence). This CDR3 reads CAWSLGHTTSTDTQYF. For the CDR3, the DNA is TGTGCCTGGAGCCTCGGACACACAACTAGCACAGATACGCAGTATTTT.

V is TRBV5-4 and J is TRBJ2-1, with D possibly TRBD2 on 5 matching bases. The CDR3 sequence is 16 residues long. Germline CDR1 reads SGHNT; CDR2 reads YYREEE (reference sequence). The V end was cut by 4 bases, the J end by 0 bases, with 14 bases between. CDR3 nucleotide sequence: TGTGCCAGCAGCCCCGGAGCGGCCGGCTCCTACAATGAGCAGTTCTTC. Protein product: CASSPGAAGSYNEQFF.

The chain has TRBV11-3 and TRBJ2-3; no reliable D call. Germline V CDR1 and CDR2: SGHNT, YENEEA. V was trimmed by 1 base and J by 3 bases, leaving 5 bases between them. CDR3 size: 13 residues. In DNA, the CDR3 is TGTGCCAGCAGCTTAGTGCAGACAGATACGCAGTATTTT. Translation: CASSLVQTDTQYF. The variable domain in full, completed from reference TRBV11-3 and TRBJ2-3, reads EAGVVQSPRYKIIEKKQPVAFWCNPISGHNTLYWYLQNLGQGPELLIRYENEEAVDDSQLPKDRFSAERLKGVDSTLKIQPAELGDSAVYLCASSLVQTDTQYFGPGTRLTVL.

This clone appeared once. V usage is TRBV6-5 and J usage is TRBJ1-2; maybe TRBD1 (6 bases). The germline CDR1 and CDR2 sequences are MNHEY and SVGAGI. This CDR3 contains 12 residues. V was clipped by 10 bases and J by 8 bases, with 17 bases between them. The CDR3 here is CATSTGTSGYTF. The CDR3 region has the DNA TGTGCCACCTCTACAGGGACGAGCGGCTACACCTTC.

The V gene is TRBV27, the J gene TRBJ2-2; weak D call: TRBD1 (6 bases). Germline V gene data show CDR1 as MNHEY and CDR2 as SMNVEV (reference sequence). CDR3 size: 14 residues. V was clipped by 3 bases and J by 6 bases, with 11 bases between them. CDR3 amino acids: CASSFLQGSGELFF. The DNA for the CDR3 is TGTGCCAGCAGTTTTCTCCAGGGGTCCGGGGAGCTGTTTTTT.

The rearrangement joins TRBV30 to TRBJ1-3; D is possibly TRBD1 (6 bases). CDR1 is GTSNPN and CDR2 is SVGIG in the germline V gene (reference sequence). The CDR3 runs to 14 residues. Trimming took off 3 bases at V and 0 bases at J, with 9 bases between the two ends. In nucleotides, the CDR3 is TGTGCCTGGAGGACAGGCCGCTCTGGAAACACCATATATTTT. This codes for CAWRTGRSGNTIYF.

In DNA form, the CDR3 reads TGTGCCAGCAGCACACCCCAACAGGGGGCAGTTTCACCCCTCCACTTT. This codes for CASSTPQQGAVSPLHF. The chain couples TRBV5-4 to TRBJ1-6; 9 positions match TRBD1. Germline assignment: CDR1 SGHNT and CDR2 YYREEE (reference sequence). The CDR3 spans 16 residues. V shed 4 bases, J shed 9 bases, and the junction held 11 bases outside the gene matches.

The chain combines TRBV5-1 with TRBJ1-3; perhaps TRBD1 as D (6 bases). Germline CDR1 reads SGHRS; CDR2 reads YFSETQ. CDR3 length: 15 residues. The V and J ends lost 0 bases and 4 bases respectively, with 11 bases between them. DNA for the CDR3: TGCGCCAGCAGCTTGGGACAGGTACCCGGAAACACCATATATTTT. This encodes CASSLGQVPGNTIYF.

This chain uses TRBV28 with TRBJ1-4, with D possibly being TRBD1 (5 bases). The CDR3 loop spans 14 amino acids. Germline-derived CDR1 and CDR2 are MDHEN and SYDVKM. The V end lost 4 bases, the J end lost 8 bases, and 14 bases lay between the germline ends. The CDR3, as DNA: TGTGCCAGCAGTTCCAGGGTCTTAAGCGAAAAACTGTTTTTT. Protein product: CASSSRVLSEKLFF.

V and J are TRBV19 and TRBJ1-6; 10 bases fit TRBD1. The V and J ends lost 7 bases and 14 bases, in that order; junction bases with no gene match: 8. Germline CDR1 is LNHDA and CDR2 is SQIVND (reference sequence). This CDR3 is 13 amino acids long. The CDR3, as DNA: TGTGCCAGTATGGGACAGGGGCCCCGCACCCTCCACTTT. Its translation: CASMGQGPRTLHF.

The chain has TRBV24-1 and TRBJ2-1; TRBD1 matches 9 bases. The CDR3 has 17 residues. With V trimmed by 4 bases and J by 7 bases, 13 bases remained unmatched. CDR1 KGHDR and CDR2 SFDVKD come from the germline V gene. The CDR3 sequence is CATSDLRGQGDVNEQFF. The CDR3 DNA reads TGTGCCACCAGTGACCTTCGGGGACAGGGAGATGTGAATGAGCAGTTCTTC.